The present entry profiles one T cell receptor (beta chain) with its context. This sample stems from a study of Tregs in tolerant kidney transplant recipients. Generated by immunoSEQ multiplex PCR, the TCRdb table keeps only in-frame clones and is missing some. The sample records tens of thousands of clones, approximately 89% being singletons. Related graft donors supplied nonmyeloablative bone marrow transplants, and mixed chimerism was transient. CD4+CD25+CD127- Tregs, CD4+CD25- non-Tregs, CD4 and CD8 cells were sorted. This CDR3 spans 16 amino acids. Looked up from germline, CDR1 is MDHEN and CDR2 is SYDVKM. V was clipped by 4 bases and J by 5 bases; unmatched bases: 8.

The sample in question was CD4+ T cells from blood (PBMCs), obtained 6 months after the transplant. The sequence came from a human patient who received a combined kidney and bone marrow transplant. Some T cells could come from the graft donor. The V and J genes are TRBV28 and TRBJ2-5; 12 bases align to TRBD2. The CDR3 loop reads CASSSRLAGDHETQYF. In DNA, the CDR3 is TGTGCCAGCAGTTCCAGACTAGCGGGGGATCACGAGACCCAGTACTTC.